Detailed here is one T cell receptor (beta chain). What it recognizes is unknown. The sample belongs to a study of T-cell reconstitution after alpha-beta-depleted transplantation in children. Notes on the study in general: A year had passed since transplant, and T-cell counts and diversity by then came mostly from newly produced T cells. About two months after transplant, alpha-beta T cells reportedly came from several hundred expanded graft clones.

Preparation of the TCRbeta library involved a method that used unique molecular identifiers. TCRdb passed the PCR reads through MiXCR, listing each CDR3 protein once. The repertoire includes 250,000 to 400,000 distinct CDR3 sequences, approximately 23% of them detected once, and 10% to 11% sits in the top ten. The V gene's germline CDR1 is SGHAT and CDR2 FQDESV (reference sequence). V lost 1 base and J 3 bases, leaving 10 bases between the germline ends. This CDR3 contains 15 residues. This chain links TRBV11-1 with TRBJ2-1; no clear D. This receptor was identified in a male patient aged 10 to 17 who had a stem cell transplant for acute lymphoblastic leukemia, so the T cells may come from the graft donor. The source material was PBMCs, mostly from graft donor cells, sampled 180 days after TCRalphabeta/CD19-depleted stem cell transplant. CDR3 protein: CASSLGPRGYNEQFF. In DNA form, the CDR3 reads TGTGCCAGCAGCTTAGGACCCCGTGGCTACAATGAGCAGTTCTTC.